These T cell receptor beta chains were read from a single sample in a study of blood T cell repertoires in COVID-19. Libraries were prepared by immunoSEQ multiplex PCR; TCRdb keeps only in-frame clonotypes and omits some of them. This sample has tens of thousands of clones; about 85% occur once, and the top ten carry approximately 3.4%. Sequenced sample: peripheral blood. The origin of the receptors is a man between 65 and 85 years old with COVID-19, enrolled during active disease. Both conserved end residues are part of each CDR3.

V gene	J gene	CDR3 protein
TRBV5-6	TRBJ2-1	CASSLVYISGGSQFF
TRBV7-2	TRBJ1-1	CASSSYSRTGKTEAFF
TRBV30	TRBJ1-4	CAWSMGQGFEKLFF
TRBV5-1	TRBJ1-4	CASSSSDRGNEKLFF
TRBV7-2	TRBJ2-5	CASSFRDLETQYF
TRBV10-3	TRBJ2-5	CAISESETRTQYF
TRBV9	TRBJ2-3	CASSVRGLAGGTTDTQYF
TRBV6-5	TRBJ1-1	CASSLDRGLNTEAFF
TRBV7-3	TRBJ2-7	CASKLTEGAHEQYF
TRBV7-3	TRBJ1-1	CASSPLGHLNTEAFF
TRBV28	TRBJ1-5	CASSLELGQQYSNQPQHF
TRBV5-5	TRBJ2-7	CASSFQGPYEQYF
TRBV7-7	TRBJ2-2	CASSLAAYTGELFF
TRBV6-5	TRBJ2-7	CASSYGTSGEPYEQYF
TRBV28	TRBJ1-1	CASRTGQGETEAFF
TRBV7-9	TRBJ1-2	CASSPNRGYGYTF
TRBV28	TRBJ2-7	CASTLQLPYYEQYF
TRBV28	TRBJ2-2	CASSSINTGELFF
TRBV6-1	TRBJ2-6	CASSAYLGAGANVLTF
TRBV6-6	TRBJ2-3	CASSRTGSRTDTQYF
TRBV18	TRBJ1-4	CASSQTPVELATNEKLFF
TRBV19	TRBJ2-1	CASSIVPSTSGGVYNEQFF
TRBV27	TRBJ1-3	CASSLSSGTGNTIYF
TRBV3-1/TRBV3-2	TRBJ2-1	CASSTTSGRARSSYNEQFF
TRBV14	TRBJ1-1	CASSYLSGGFTEAFF
TRBV5-1	TRBJ2-3	CASRTSGSRTDTQYF
TRBV5-4	TRBJ2-6	CASSLPGNSGANVLTF
TRBV9	TRBJ1-3	CASSSGRKAGNTIYF
TRBV6-4	TRBJ2-6	CASSEGSAGANVLTF
TRBV5-4	TRBJ2-5	CASSLQGAQETQYF
TRBV3-1/TRBV3-2	TRBJ1-1	CASSPTGTSGTEAFF
TRBV9	TRBJ2-2	CGFPTGPTGELFF
TRBV7-3	TRBJ2-1	CASSGRDRGLHEQFF
TRBV11-1	TRBJ1-1	CASSLADRGLNTEAFF
TRBV20-1	TRBJ2-7	CSSQGPIGQYF
TRBV28	TRBJ2-7	CASSLFLGQGSSYEQYF
TRBV5-4	TRBJ2-7	CASSEPGQGATEQYF
TRBV3-1/TRBV3-2	TRBJ2-7	CASSQMSGSFYEQYF
TRBV28	TRBJ2-1	CASRRRGSLYNEQFF
TRBV6-5	TRBJ1-2	CASSSGQAVYGYTF
TRBV5-6	TRBJ1-1	CASSLTGPGTEAFF
TRBV20-1	TRBJ2-1	CSAGGSREQFF
TRBV10-3	TRBJ2-7	CAISLRTSEVLGEQYF
TRBV5-4	TRBJ1-4	CASSRQGLRGEKLFF
TRBV9	TRBJ1-4	CASSVEVAPEGRLFF
TRBV7-8	TRBJ2-1	CASSRLAGGGFNEQFF
TRBV6-2/TRBV6-3	TRBJ1-1	CASSAVTGSRAFF
TRBV11-2	TRBJ1-4	CASSLEAGGDEKLFF
TRBV5-5	TRBJ1-2	CASSLEIRGNYGYTF
TRBV2	TRBJ2-5	CASSGSRETQYF
TRBV18	TRBJ2-7	CASSPPGGAPYEQYF
TRBV5-6	TRBJ1-5	CASSLNREGGYSNQPQHF
TRBV5-1	TRBJ2-5	CASSWQGERETQYF
TRBV5-4	TRBJ2-1	CASSLGASGRAFANEQFF